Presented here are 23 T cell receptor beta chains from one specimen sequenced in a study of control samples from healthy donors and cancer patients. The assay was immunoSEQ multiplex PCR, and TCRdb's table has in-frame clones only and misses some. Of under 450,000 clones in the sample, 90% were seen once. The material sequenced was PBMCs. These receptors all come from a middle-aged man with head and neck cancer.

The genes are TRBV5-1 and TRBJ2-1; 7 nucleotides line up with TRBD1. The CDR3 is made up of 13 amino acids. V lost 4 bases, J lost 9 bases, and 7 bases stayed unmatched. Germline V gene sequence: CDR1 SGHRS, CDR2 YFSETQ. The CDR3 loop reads CASSLGQVGEQFF. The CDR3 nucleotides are TGCGCCAGCAGCCTAGGACAGGTTGGTGAGCAGTTCTTC.

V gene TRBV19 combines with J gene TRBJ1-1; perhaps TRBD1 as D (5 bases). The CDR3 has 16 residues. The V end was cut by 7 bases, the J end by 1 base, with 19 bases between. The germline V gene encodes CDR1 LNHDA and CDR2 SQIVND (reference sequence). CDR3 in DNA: TGTGCCAGTACCCCTGGGGTGGAGGGACCGAACACTGAAGCTTTCTTT. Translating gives CASTPGVEGPNTEAFF.

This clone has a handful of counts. The CDR3 protein is CASSLGVDIYYNEQFF. For the CDR3, the DNA is TGTGCCAGCAGCTTGGGTGTGGACATATACTACAATGAGCAGTTCTTC. V is TRBV5-6 and J is TRBJ2-1; tentative D call: TRBD1 (5 bases). This CDR3 region has 16 residues. V gave up 0 bases and J gave up 3 bases, with 13 bases separating them. CDR1 and CDR2 (germline): SGHDT, YYEEEE.

The CDR3 reads CASSPYTSGNTIYF. CDR3 DNA sequence: TGTGCCAGTAGTCCCTACACCTCTGGAAACACCATATATTTT. J is TRBJ1-3 and V is TRBV19; no clear D gene. CDR1 LNHDA and CDR2 SQIVND come from the germline V gene (reference sequence). Trimming took off 5 bases at V and 0 bases at J, with 8 bases between the two ends. The CDR3 is made up of 14 amino acids.

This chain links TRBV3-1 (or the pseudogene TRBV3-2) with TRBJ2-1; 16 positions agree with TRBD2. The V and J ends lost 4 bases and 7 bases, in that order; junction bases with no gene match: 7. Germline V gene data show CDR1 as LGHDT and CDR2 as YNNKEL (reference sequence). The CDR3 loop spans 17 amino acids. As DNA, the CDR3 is TGTGCCAGCAGCCCCCGGGGACTAGCGGGAGGGCTGAATGAGCAGTTCTTC. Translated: CASSPRGLAGGLNEQFF.

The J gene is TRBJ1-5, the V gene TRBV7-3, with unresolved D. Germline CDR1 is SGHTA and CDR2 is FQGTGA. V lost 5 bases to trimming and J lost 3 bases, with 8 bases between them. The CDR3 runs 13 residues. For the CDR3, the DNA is TGTGCCAGCAGCCCAGAGCCCAATCAGCCCCAGCATTTT. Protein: CASSPEPNQPQHF.

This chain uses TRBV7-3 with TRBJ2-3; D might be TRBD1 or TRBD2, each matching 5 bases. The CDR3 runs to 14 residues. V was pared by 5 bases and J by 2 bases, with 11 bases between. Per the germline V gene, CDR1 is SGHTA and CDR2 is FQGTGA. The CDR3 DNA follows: TGTGCCAGCAGCCCGGGACCAGCCACAGATACGCAGTATTTT. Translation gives CASSPGPATDTQYF.

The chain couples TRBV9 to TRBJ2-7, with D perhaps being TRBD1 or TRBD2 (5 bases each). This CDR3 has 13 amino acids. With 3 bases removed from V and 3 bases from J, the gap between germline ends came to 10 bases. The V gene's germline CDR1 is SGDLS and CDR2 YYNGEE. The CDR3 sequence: CASSGGSRYEQYF. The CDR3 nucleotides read TGTGCCAGCAGCGGGGGGTCCCGCTACGAGCAGTACTTC.

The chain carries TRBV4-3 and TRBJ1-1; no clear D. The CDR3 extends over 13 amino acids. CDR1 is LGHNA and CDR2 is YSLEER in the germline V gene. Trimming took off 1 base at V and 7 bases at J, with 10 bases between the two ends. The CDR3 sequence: CASSQVIGVEAFF. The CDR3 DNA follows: TGCGCCAGCAGCCAAGTGATAGGCGTTGAAGCTTTCTTT.

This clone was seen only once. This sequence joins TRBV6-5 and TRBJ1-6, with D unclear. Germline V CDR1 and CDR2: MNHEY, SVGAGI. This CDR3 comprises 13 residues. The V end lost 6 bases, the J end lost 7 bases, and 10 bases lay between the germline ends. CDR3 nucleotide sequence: TGTGCCAGCAGAAGAGGAGCAAATTCACCCCTCCACTTT. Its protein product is CASRRGANSPLHF.

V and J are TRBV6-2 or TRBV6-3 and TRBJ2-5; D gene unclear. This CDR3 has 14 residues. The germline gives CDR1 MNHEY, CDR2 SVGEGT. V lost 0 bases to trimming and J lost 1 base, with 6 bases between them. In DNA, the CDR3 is TGTGCCAGCAGTTACTCGACTCCCCAAGAGACCCAGTACTTC. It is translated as CASSYSTPQETQYF.

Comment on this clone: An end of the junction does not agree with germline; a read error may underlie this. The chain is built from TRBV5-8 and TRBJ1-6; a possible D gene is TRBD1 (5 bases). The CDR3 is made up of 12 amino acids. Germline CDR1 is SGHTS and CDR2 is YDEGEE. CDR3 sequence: CASSLAELSGGF. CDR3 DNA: TGTGCCAGCAGCTTGGCCGAGCTCAGTGGGGGATTT.

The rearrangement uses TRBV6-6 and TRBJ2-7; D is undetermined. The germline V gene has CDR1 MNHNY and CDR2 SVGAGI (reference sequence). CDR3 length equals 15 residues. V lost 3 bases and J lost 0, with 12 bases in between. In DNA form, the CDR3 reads TGTGCCAGCAGTTATGATCCAAACACCTCCTACGAGCAGTACTTC. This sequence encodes CASSYDPNTSYEQYF.

The CDR3 DNA follows: TGTGCCTGGAGTCGGACACACAGCAATCAGCCCCAGCATTTT. Translating gives CAWSRTHSNQPQHF. V usage is TRBV30 and J usage is TRBJ1-5; tentative D call: TRBD1 (5 bases). The CDR3 totals 14 residues. Germline CDR1 GTSNPN, CDR2 SVGIG (reference sequence). V was cut by 2 bases and J by 1 base, with 9 bases left in between.

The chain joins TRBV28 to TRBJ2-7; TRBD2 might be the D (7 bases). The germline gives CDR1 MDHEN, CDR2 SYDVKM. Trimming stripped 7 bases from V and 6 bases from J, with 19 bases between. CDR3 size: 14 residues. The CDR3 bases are TGTGCCAGCATCTGGGGAGGGGGTGTCGGCGAGCAGTACTTC. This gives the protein CASIWGGGVGEQYF.

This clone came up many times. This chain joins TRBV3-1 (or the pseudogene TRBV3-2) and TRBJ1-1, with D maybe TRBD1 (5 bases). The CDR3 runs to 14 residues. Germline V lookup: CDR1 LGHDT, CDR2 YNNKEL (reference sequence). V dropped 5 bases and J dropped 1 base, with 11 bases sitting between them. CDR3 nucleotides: TGTGCCAGCAGCTCCCTCGGGGCGAACACTGAAGCTTTCTTT. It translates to CASSSLGANTEAFF.

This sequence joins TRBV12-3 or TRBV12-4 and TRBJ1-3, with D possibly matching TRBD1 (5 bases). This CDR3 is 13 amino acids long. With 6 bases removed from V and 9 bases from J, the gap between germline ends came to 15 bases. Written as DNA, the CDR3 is TGTGCCAGCAGAGGAGGGGTCGGAGGCACCATATATTTT. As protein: CASRGGVGGTIYF.

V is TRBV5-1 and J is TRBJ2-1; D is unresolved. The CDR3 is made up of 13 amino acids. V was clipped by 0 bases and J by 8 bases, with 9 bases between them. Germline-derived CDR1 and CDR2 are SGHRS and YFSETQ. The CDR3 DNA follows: TGCGCCAGCAGCTTGGGGCGTTTCTATGAGCAGTTCTTC. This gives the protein CASSLGRFYEQFF.

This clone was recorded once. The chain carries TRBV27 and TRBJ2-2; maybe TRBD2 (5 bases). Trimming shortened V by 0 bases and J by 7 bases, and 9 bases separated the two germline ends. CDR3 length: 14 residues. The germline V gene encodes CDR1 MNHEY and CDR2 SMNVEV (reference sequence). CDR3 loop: CASSLSGIGGELFF. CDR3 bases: TGTGCCAGCAGTTTATCCGGGATAGGCGGGGAGCTGTTTTTT.

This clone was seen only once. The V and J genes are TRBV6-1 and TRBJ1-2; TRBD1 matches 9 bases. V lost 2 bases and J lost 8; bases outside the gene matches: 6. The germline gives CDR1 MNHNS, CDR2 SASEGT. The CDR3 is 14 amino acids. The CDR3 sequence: CASSEWLGTGGYTF. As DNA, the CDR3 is TGTGCCAGCAGTGAATGGTTAGGGACAGGGGGCTACACCTTC.

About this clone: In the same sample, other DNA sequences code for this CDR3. The CDR3 DNA follows: TGTGCCAGCAGCGACTATAATGAGCAGTTCTTC. Translating gives CASSDYNEQFF. V usage is TRBV2 and J usage is TRBJ2-1; TRBD2 is a possible D gene (5 bases). Germline CDR1 and CDR2: SNHLY and FYNNEI. This CDR3 region has 11 residues. Trimming removed 6 bases at V and 7 bases at J, with 7 bases between.

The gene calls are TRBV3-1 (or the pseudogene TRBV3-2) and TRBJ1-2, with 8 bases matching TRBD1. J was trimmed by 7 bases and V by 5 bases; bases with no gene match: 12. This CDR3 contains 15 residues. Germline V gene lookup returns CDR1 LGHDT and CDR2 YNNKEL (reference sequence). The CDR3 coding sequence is TGTGCCAGCAGCGATACTTCCAGGGGGCCTAGTGGCTACACCTTC. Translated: CASSDTSRGPSGYTF.

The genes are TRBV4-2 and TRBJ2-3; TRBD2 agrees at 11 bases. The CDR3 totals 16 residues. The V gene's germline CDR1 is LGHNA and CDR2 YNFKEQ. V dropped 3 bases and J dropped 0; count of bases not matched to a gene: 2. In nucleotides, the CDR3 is TGTGCCAGCAGCCAGGTAGCGGGGGGGAGCACAGATACGCAGTATTTT. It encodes CASSQVAGGSTDTQYF.